This T cell receptor (beta chain) was recorded in a study of CD4+ T cells in melanoma (dated by TCRdb to between 2021 and 2024). With respect to the entire study: The study examined neoantigen-specific CD4+ T cells in human melanoma. Broad study findings and their caveats: The report described a correlation between neoantigen-specific CD4+ T cells and the function of CD8+ T cells, macrophages and B cells. According to the report, neoantigen-specific CD4+ T cells in melanoma displayed diverse differentiation states.

The method behind the library was the immunoSEQ multiplex PCR assay. The table comes from immuneACCESS by way of TCRdb, which keeps in-frame sequences with V and J called. Part of the clones is missing from these tables; in studies checked, under half for an unresolved V gene and the rest for unknown reasons. This sample gives more than 110,000 clones in total; over 90% of them show up just once. Of the sample, less than 2% is held by the ten largest clones. A note on this clone: The target of this receptor is not known. Base qualities are not provided; no much larger clone lies one nucleotide away.

The donors were melanoma patients. V and J are truncated by 4 bases and 7 bases respectively, leaving an intervening sequence of 13 bases. Spanning cysteine to phenylalanine, the CDR3 consists of 13 amino acids. The kept DNA is CDR3 alone, 39 bases in frame from the first base. Reading the germline V gene gives CDR1 MNHEY and CDR2 SVGAGI. The origin of this receptor is a human donor with melanoma. The rearrangement joined TRBV6-5 to TRBJ2-5; a weak D assignment points to TRBD2 (6 bases agree). Here is the DNA: TGTGCCAGCAGTTTCCGACTGGGGGGGACCCAGTACTTC. Translated, this is CASSFRLGGTQYF.